These 30 T cell receptor beta chains were all obtained from the same sample, sequenced in a study of blood T cells in healthy people across ages (dated by TCRdb to about 2015). The method behind the library was 5' RACE. Data came from an Illumina HiSeq 2500. A second PCR of roughly 6 to 11 cycles was run with a J-beta primer mix and a sample-barcoded 5' primer. TCRdb itself trimmed the public reads at Q25 with fastp, ran MiXCR and retained productive beta chains. Each entry is one CDR3 protein sequence, shown with its most common DNA and genes. A total of approximately 600,000 distinct CDR3 sequences appear in this sample, around three fifths of them only once. 30% to 40% of the sample is in the top ten clones. Sequencing was performed on blood. These receptors were obtained from a man between 60 and 75 years old in good health.

This clonotype was seen more than once but under ten times. The chain uses TRBV28 and TRBJ2-6, with D unresolved. CDR3 length: 12 amino acids. Germline V gives CDR1 MDHEN, CDR2 SYDVKM. The CDR3 DNA reads as TGTGCAACGGAGTCCGGGGCCAACGTCCTGACTTTC. Amino acid sequence: CATESGANVLTF.

The CDR3 protein is CASSYRLGTYYNEQYF. The CDR3 nucleotides are TGTGCCAGCAGCTACCGACTCGGGACTTACTACAATGAGCAGTACTTC. This chain links TRBV11-2 with TRBJ2-1; the D gene is possibly TRBD2 (6 bases). The DNA matches TRBJ2-7 better at its end, which makes the J call doubtful. Germline loops: CDR1 SGHAT, CDR2 FQNNGV. The CDR3 runs 16 residues.

This clonotype was observed a handful of times. The CDR3 sequence is CSAPSPPGVEQYF. The CDR3 nucleotides read TGCAGTGCTCCATCTCCTCCAGGGGTGGAGCAGTACTTC. This rearrangement joins TRBV20-1 to TRBJ2-5; weak D call: TRBD1 (6 bases). Trimming shortened V by 5 bases and J by 11 bases, and 21 bases separated the two germline ends. The CDR3 spans 13 residues. Germline-derived CDR1 and CDR2 are DFQATT and SNEGSKA (reference sequence).

On this clonotype: At one end the junction does not follow the germline gene, possibly because of a read error. The V gene is TRBV12-3 or TRBV12-4, the J gene TRBJ2-3, with TRBD2 matching 10 bases. This CDR3 spans 15 amino acids. CDR3 sequence: CASSLAGGYTDAQYF. The DNA for the CDR3 is TGTGCCAGTAGTTTAGCGGGGGGCTACACAGATGCGCAGTATTTT.

This clonotype was counted only a few times. V gene TRBV5-6 combines with J gene TRBJ2-7, with TRBD1 matching over 10 bases. There are 14 residues in the CDR3. V shed 4 bases and J 7 bases; nucleotides not matched to a gene: 8. CDR1 is SGHDT, CDR2 YYEEEE, per germline. The CDR3 DNA follows: TGTGCCAGCAGCACCGACAGGGGGCATAGGGAGCAGTACTTC. The encoded protein is CASSTDRGHREQYF.

The chain employs TRBV2 and TRBJ2-5; perhaps TRBD1 as D (5 bases). The CDR3 covers 14 residues. With 6 bases removed from V and 0 bases from J, the gap between germline ends came to 11 bases. The germline gives CDR1 SNHLY, CDR2 FYNNEI. The CDR3 region is CASRTDRNQETQYF. CDR3 in DNA: TGTGCCAGCAGAACAGACAGAAACCAAGAGACCCAGTACTTC.

This clonotype came up a few times. The CDR3 DNA sequence: TGTGCCAGCAGTCCCGGGGTGGGTGGCTACACCTTC. Its translation: CASSPGVGGYTF. The chain is built from TRBV12-3 or TRBV12-4 and TRBJ1-2; D is undetermined. This CDR3 comprises 12 residues. Trimming took 5 bases from V and 7 from J, leaving 11 bases between them.

The chain joins TRBV7-9 to TRBJ2-2; D is unclear. This CDR3 comprises 11 residues. The germline V and J ends were trimmed by 2 bases and 8 bases, with 3 bases remaining between them. Germline CDR1 reads SEHNR; CDR2 reads FQNEAQ (reference sequence). CDR3 residues: CASSLLGELFF. In nucleotides, the CDR3 is TGTGCCAGCAGCTTATTAGGGGAGCTGTTTTTT. Using reference TRBV7-9 and TRBJ2-2 for the parts outside the CDR3, the full variable domain is DTGVSQNPRHKITKRGQNVTFRCDPISEHNRLYWYRQTLGQGPEFLTYFQNEAQLEKSRLLSDRFSAERPKGSFSTLEIQRTEQGDSAMYLCASSLLGELFFGEGSRLTVL.

This clonotype turned up a few times. The chain carries TRBV5-1 and TRBJ2-5; D not resolved. In germline, CDR1 is SGHRS, CDR2 YFSETQ. This CDR3 is built from 15 residues. V was shortened by 0 bases and J by 2 bases, with 11 bases between the two germline ends. The CDR3 region has the DNA TGCGCCAGCAGCTTGGCTGGAACACAACAAGAGACCCAGTACTTC. Residues: CASSLAGTQQETQYF.

This clonotype has more than one count but fewer than ten. The J gene is TRBJ2-7, the V gene TRBV6-5, with TRBD1 identical over 12 bases. Germline V lookup: CDR1 MNHEY, CDR2 SVGAGI. V trimming: 4 bases; J trimming: 7 bases; junction bases outside the gene matches: 5. This CDR3 is 14 amino acids long. The CDR3 DNA reads as TGTGCCAGCAGTTCCGGGACAGGGGGCAGGGAGCAGTACTTC. Translating it yields CASSSGTGGREQYF.

This clonotype was detected a few times. The rearrangement joins TRBV5-1 to TRBJ2-3; 7 bases agree with TRBD1. Losses at the gene ends were 3 bases for V and 0 bases for J; bases not matched to a gene: 4. There are 15 residues in the CDR3. Per germline, CDR1 SGHRS and CDR2 YFSETQ. The CDR3 here is CASSSLQGSTDTQYF. Written as DNA, the CDR3 is TGCGCCAGCAGCTCCCTACAGGGGAGCACAGATACGCAGTATTTT.

The rearrangement uses TRBV6-5 and TRBJ2-5, with 10 positions matching TRBD1. This CDR3 is 16 amino acids long. V lost 4 bases, J lost 5 bases, and 10 bases stayed unmatched. CDR1 is MNHEY and CDR2 is SVGAGI in the germline V gene. Written as DNA, the CDR3 is TGTGCCAGCAGTTCTTCCGGGACAGGGGTTGGGGAGACCCAGTACTTC. Translating gives CASSSSGTGVGETQYF.

This clonotype showed up just a few times. This chain uses TRBV20-1 with TRBJ2-5, with 7 bases that match TRBD2. The V segment lost 5 bases and the J segment 2 bases; nucleotides outside the gene matches: 14. The CDR3 runs to 16 residues. CDR1 DFQATT and CDR2 SNEGSKA come from the germline V gene (reference sequence). The CDR3 DNA follows: TGCAGTGCTCCTCCCGTTAGGGGAGGGGAACAAGAGACCCAGTACTTC. Its protein product is CSAPPVRGGEQETQYF.

In its sample, this clonotype was seen a few times. The chain combines TRBV4-1 with TRBJ1-2; 10 bases agree with TRBD1. Trimming took 1 base from V and 9 from J; bases not matched to a gene: 8. In germline, CDR1 is MGHRA, CDR2 YSYEKL. The CDR3 is 15 residues long. In nucleotides, the CDR3 is TGCGCCAGCAGCCAAGTCCGGGACAGGGGAAATAGCTACACCTTC. This translates into CASSQVRDRGNSYTF.

The V call is TRBV11-2, the J call TRBJ2-7, with D maybe TRBD2 (6 bases). The V gene's germline CDR1 is SGHAT and CDR2 FQNNGV. The ends were cut back, 8 bases at V and 2 bases at J, with 10 bases in the middle. This CDR3 region has 12 residues. The CDR3 here is CASGRGTYEQYF. In nucleotides, the CDR3 is TGTGCCAGCGGGCGGGGCACCTACGAGCAGTACTTC.

V is TRBV15 and J is TRBJ2-3; 8 positions agree with TRBD2. CDR1 is LNHNV and CDR2 is YYDKDF in the germline V gene (reference sequence). V gave up 3 bases and J gave up 6 bases; unmatched junction bases: 5. CDR3 length equals 14 residues. The CDR3 DNA sequence: TGTGCCACCAGCAGCGGACTAGCCTCGGATACGCAGTATTTT. This codes for CATSSGLASDTQYF. The complete variable domain, with remaining parts taken from reference TRBV15 and TRBJ2-3, reads DAMVIQNPRYQVTQFGKPVTLSCSQTLNHNVMYWYQQKSSQAPKLLFHYYDKDFNNEADTPDNFQSRRPNTSFCFLDIRSPGLGDTAMYLCATSSGLASDTQYFGPGTRLTVL.

The rearrangement links TRBV12-3 or TRBV12-4 to TRBJ2-7, with D uncertain. Trimming stripped 5 bases from V and 3 bases from J, with 8 bases between. The CDR3 extends over 12 amino acids. The CDR3 coding sequence is TGTGCCAGCAGTCCACAAATCTACGAGCAGTACTTC. This sequence encodes CASSPQIYEQYF.

The chain uses TRBV5-6 and TRBJ2-3, with D possibly being TRBD2 (6 bases). V shed 2 bases and J shed 2 bases, with 12 bases lying between them. Germline lookup yields CDR1 SGHDT and CDR2 YYEEEE. This CDR3 spans 15 amino acids. CDR3 amino acids: CASSFPGLYTDTQYF. Written as DNA, the CDR3 is TGTGCCAGCAGCTTCCCGGGACTTTACACAGATACGCAGTATTTT.

This chain links TRBV6-2 or TRBV6-3 with TRBJ2-5; D remains unclear. This CDR3 comprises 16 residues. Germline-derived CDR1 and CDR2 are MNHEY and SVGEGT. The germline V and J ends were trimmed by 6 bases and 1 base, with 18 bases remaining between them. Here the CDR3 DNA reads TGTGCCAGCAGAGCGTGGGGTGGGCCCGTCCAAGAGACCCAGTACTTC. Translated: CASRAWGGPVQETQYF.

This clonotype was counted a few times. The gene calls are TRBV25-1 and TRBJ2-7; 8 nucleotides line up with TRBD1. V was pared by 8 bases and J by 2 bases, with 5 bases of the junction left unmatched. CDR3 length equals 13 residues. CDR1 and CDR2 from the germline V gene are MGHDK and SYGVNS. Written as DNA, the CDR3 is TGTGCCAGCGGTCCGGGACAGGCCTACGAGCAGTACTTC. Translation: CASGPGQAYEQYF.

V gene TRBV28 combines with J gene TRBJ2-3; D remains ambiguous. The CDR3 loop spans 13 amino acids. From germline, CDR1 is MDHEN and CDR2 SYDVKM. With 5 bases removed from V and 10 bases from J, the gap between germline ends came to 16 bases. The CDR3 protein is CASSPSPTRAQYF. The CDR3 region has the DNA TGTGCCAGCAGTCCCAGTCCAACAAGAGCGCAGTATTTT.

The J gene is TRBJ1-4, the V gene TRBV12-3 or TRBV12-4; D is perhaps TRBD1 (6 bases). The CDR3 has 14 amino acids. V shed 4 bases and J shed 3 bases, with 9 bases lying between them. The CDR3 coding sequence is TGTGCCAGCAGTTACAGGGCCCCTAATGAAAAACTGTTTTTT. It specifies CASSYRAPNEKLFF.

The rearrangement joins TRBV11-2 to TRBJ2-7; D possibly corresponds to TRBD1 (5 bases). Germline V gene lookup returns CDR1 SGHAT and CDR2 FQNNGV. Trimming stripped 3 bases from V and 4 bases from J, with 10 bases between. The CDR3 runs to 13 residues. CDR3: CASSLGRFYEQYF. CDR3 DNA: TGTGCCAGCAGCTTGGGGCGGTTTTACGAGCAGTACTTC.

This clonotype was seen a few times. The rearrangement links TRBV12-3 or TRBV12-4 to TRBJ1-1; D unresolved. This CDR3 is built from 13 residues. V gave up 2 bases and J gave up 2 bases, with 6 bases separating them. The CDR3 is CASSLRTNTEAFF. In DNA, the CDR3 is TGTGCCAGCAGTTTAAGAACAAACACTGAAGCTTTCTTT.

There are a few counts of this clonotype. The V gene is TRBV3-1, the J gene TRBJ2-1; D is ambiguous. The CDR3 spans 15 residues. Trimming took off 1 base at V and 8 bases at J, with 15 bases between the two ends. Germline V gene data show CDR1 as LGHDT and CDR2 as YNNKEL (reference sequence). The CDR3 protein is CASSQADASRDEQFF. The CDR3 DNA sequence: TGTGCCAGCAGCCAAGCCGACGCGTCTAGGGATGAGCAGTTCTTC.

The V gene is TRBV12-3 or TRBV12-4, the J gene TRBJ2-3; D is undetermined. The CDR3 covers 13 residues. Trimming stripped 6 bases from V and 4 bases from J, with 11 bases between. CDR3 sequence (DNA): TGTGCCAGCAGCAGAGAGGACGCAGATACGCAGTATTTT. Its protein product is CASSREDADTQYF.

This clonotype has a handful of counts. The V gene is TRBV24-1, the J gene TRBJ2-5, with TRBD2 identical over 15 bases. The CDR3 sequence is 17 residues long. Germline trimming cut 2 bases from V and 4 bases from J; bases unmatched to any gene: 4. Germline CDR1 is KGHDR and CDR2 is SFDVKD. The CDR3 reads CATSDSGLAGGRETQYF. DNA of the CDR3: TGTGCCACCAGTGATTCCGGACTAGCGGGGGGGCGAGAGACCCAGTACTTC.

The CDR3 nucleotides read TGTGCCAGCAGCGGGCGACTATACTACAATGAGCAGTTCTTC. This encodes CASSGRLYYNEQFF. V gene TRBV9 combines with J gene TRBJ2-1, with D possibly being TRBD2 (5 bases). The CDR3 spans 14 residues. The V gene lost 3 bases and the J gene lost 3 bases, with 10 bases spanning the gap. Germline CDR1 is SGDLS and CDR2 is YYNGEE.

The chain combines TRBV24-1 with TRBJ2-7; a possible D gene is TRBD2 (6 bases). The CDR3 extends over 14 amino acids. Deletions cut 2 bases from V and 6 bases from J, with 13 bases between. Looked up from germline, CDR1 is KGHDR and CDR2 is SFDVKD. The CDR3 protein is CATSDSTGGREQYF. As DNA, the CDR3 is TGTGCCACCAGTGATTCAACCGGGGGTCGCGAGCAGTACTTC.

This chain joins TRBV7-2 and TRBJ2-3; D is uncertain. V lost 8 bases and J 0 bases, leaving 12 bases between the germline ends. CDR3 length: 14 residues. CDR1 and CDR2 (germline): SGHTA, FQGNSA. CDR3 nucleotide sequence: TGTGCCAGCGGCGTCGACACTAGCACAGATACGCAGTATTTT. Translation gives CASGVDTSTDTQYF. Using reference TRBV7-2 and TRBJ2-3 for the parts outside the CDR3, the full variable domain is GAGVSQSPSNKVTEKGKDVELRCDPISGHTALYWYRQSLGQGLEFLIYFQGNSAPDKSGLPSDRFSAERTGGSVSTLTIQRTQQEDSAVYLCASGVDTSTDTQYFGPGTRLTVL.